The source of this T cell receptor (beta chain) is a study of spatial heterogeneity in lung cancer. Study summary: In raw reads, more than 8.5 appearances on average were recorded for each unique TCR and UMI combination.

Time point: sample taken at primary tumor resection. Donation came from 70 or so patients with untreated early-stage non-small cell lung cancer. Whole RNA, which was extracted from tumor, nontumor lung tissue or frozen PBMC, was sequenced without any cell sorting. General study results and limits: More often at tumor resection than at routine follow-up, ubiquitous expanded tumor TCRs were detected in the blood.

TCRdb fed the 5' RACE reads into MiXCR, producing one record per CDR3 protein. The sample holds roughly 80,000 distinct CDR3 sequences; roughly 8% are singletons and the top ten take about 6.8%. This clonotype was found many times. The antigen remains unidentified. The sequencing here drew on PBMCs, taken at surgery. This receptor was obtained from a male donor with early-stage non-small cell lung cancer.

The CDR3 DNA is TGTGCCAGCACCCCCCGGACAGGGTCGGGCAGTGAGCAGTTCTTC. Translating gives CASTPRTGSGSEQFF. This chain links TRBV7-2 with TRBJ2-1; 8 bases match TRBD1. The CDR3 spans 15 residues. Germline V CDR1 and CDR2: SGHTA, FQGNSA. Germline trimming cut 7 bases from V and 9 bases from J; bases unmatched to any gene: 14.